These 6 T cell receptor beta chains originate from one sample sequenced in a study of shared T cell receptors in the human thymus. Libraries were prepared by immunoSEQ multiplex PCR; TCRdb keeps only in-frame clonotypes and omits some of them. The sample consists of about 660,000 clones, approximately 87% of them appearing once. This same sample was also taken into another study, of human thymus T cells.

Input material: thymocytes. The source of these receptors is a boy less than two years old with a congenital heart defect.

The chain recombines TRBV6-6 with TRBJ1-2; 7 bases agree with TRBD1. This CDR3 region has 14 residues. V lost 2 bases, J lost 7 bases, and 7 bases stayed unmatched. The V gene's germline CDR1 is MNHNY and CDR2 SVGAGI (reference sequence). CDR3 DNA sequence: TGTGCCAGCAGTTACCGACAGGGATCGGGTGGCTACACCTTC. Translated, it gives CASSYRQGSGGYTF.

J is TRBJ2-3 and V is TRBV5-1; 13 bases fit TRBD2. Germline loops: CDR1 SGHRS, CDR2 YFSETQ. This CDR3 has 16 amino acids. V lost 3 bases, J lost 9 bases, and 10 bases stayed unmatched. In DNA, the CDR3 is TGCGCCAGCAGCTCCGGACTAGCGGGAGAACTGAGGACGCAGTATTTT. Translating it yields CASSSGLAGELRTQYF. Supplemented by reference TRBV5-1 and TRBJ2-3, the full variable domain reads KAGVTQTPRYLIKTRGQQVTLSCSPISGHRSVSWYQQTPGQGLQFLFEYFSETQRNKGNFPGRFSGRQFSNSRSEMNVSTLELGDSALYLCASSSGLAGELRTQYFGPGTRLTVL.

The V call is TRBV30, the J call TRBJ2-3; 10 positions agree with TRBD1. CDR3 length equals 16 residues. The germline V gene encodes CDR1 GTSNPN and CDR2 SVGIG (reference sequence). J gave up 5 bases and V 0 bases, and 8 bases lay outside the gene matches. CDR3 sequence: CAWSVIGQGEVDTQYF. CDR3 in DNA: TGTGCCTGGAGTGTAATAGGACAGGGGGAGGTAGATACGCAGTATTTT.

The rearrangement joins TRBV6-6 to TRBJ2-2, with TRBD2 as a possible D gene (5 bases). Trimming stripped 8 bases from V and 7 bases from J, with 23 bases between. CDR3 length: 16 amino acids. Germline assignment: CDR1 MNHNY and CDR2 SVGAGI (reference sequence). The chain's CDR3 is CASSKRPTLRGGELFF. CDR3 coding DNA: TGTGCCAGCTCAAAGCGGCCGACCCTCCGGGGCGGGGAGCTGTTTTTT.

The chain couples TRBV19 to TRBJ1-2; D uncertain. Germline V gene lookup returns CDR1 LNHDA and CDR2 SQIVND (reference sequence). The CDR3 spans 10 residues. Trimming stripped 10 bases from V and 4 bases from J, with 7 bases between. For the CDR3, the DNA is TGTGCCACCCGGGTCTATGGCTACACCTTC. It yields the protein CATRVYGYTF.

This clone came up a few times. V usage is TRBV28 and J usage is TRBJ2-7; D gene uncertain. Germline V gene lookup returns CDR1 MDHEN and CDR2 SYDVKM. Trimming shortened V by 5 bases and J by 2 bases, and 4 bases separated the two germline ends. The CDR3 runs 11 residues. CDR3: CASSPPYEQYF. DNA for the CDR3: TGTGCCAGCAGTCCTCCCTACGAGCAGTACTTC.